This TCR beta chain appears in the sequencing data of a study of blood T cell repertoires in COVID-19. As for the study in general: Sites in the United States, Italy and Spain provided acute and convalescent COVID-19 samples. T cells, B-cell-depleted T cells, or PBMCs provided the cDNA or gDNA that served as material.

Germline CDR1 and CDR2: WNHNN and SYGVQD (reference sequence). The CDR3 consists of 14 residues. V shed 6 bases and J 5 bases; nucleotides not matched to a gene: 4. Under the authors' procedure: How many nucleated cells were present was estimated from reference gene primer amplification. This table comes from immunoSEQ multiplex PCR, and its TCRdb copy is limited to in-frame clones, with some not included. That table is the source of V, J and clone size, and D and trimming were worked out from the DNA. This table holds roughly 700,000 clones, about 90% found once. This clone was detected a few times. The source of this sequence is a woman aged 18-30 years with acute or convalescent COVID-19. The J gene is TRBJ2-1, the V gene TRBV10-1; 10 bases fit TRBD2. Specimen: peripheral blood. CDR3 DNA sequence: TGCGCCAGCAGACCCAGCGGGGGGGACAATGAGCAGTTCTTC. Protein product: CASRPSGGDNEQFF.